Listed below are T cell receptor beta chains from one sample, sequenced in a study of long-term antiretroviral therapy in people with HIV. TCRdb keeps only in-frame clones here, not all; method: immunoSEQ multiplex PCR. The sample shows some 25,000 clones, about 83% of them seen only once. Specimen: unsorted PBMCs, collected 3 years after starting antiretroviral therapy. These TCRs come from a man aged 18 to 29 with HIV. Each CDR3 is given with its conserved first and last residue. The order of the fields is CDR3 DNA, CDR3 protein, J gene, D gene, clone size, V gene. D genes are given only for firm matches. Size values are once, few and many counts, or a class for expanded clones, and some rows have none.

cdr3_nt: TGTGCCAGCAGCTTGGACAGGCAGGGGATGGGGGAGCTGTTTTTT
cdr3_aa: CASSLDRQGMGELFF
j_call: TRBJ2-2
d_call: -
clone_size: -
v_call: TRBV5-4

cdr3_nt: TGCAGCGTTGTGGAAGGGGCAAGGGGCAATCAGCCCCAGCATTTT
cdr3_aa: CSVVEGARGNQPQHF
j_call: TRBJ1-5
d_call: -
clone_size: -
v_call: TRBV29-1

cdr3_nt: TGTGCCAGCAGCCCCTCATTACCGGAGGATCTAGGCACCGGGGAGCTGTTTTTT
cdr3_aa: CASSPSLPEDLGTGELFF
j_call: TRBJ2-2
d_call: -
clone_size: -
v_call: TRBV4-2

cdr3_nt: TGTGCCAGCAGCTTAGCGGGGGGCCGTGGGCAAGAGACCCAGTACTTC
cdr3_aa: CASSLAGGRGQETQYF
j_call: TRBJ2-5
d_call: -
clone_size: once
v_call: TRBV13

cdr3_nt: TGTGCCAGCAGCTTAGAGACTACCGGGGAGCTGTTTTTT
cdr3_aa: CASSLETTGELFF
j_call: TRBJ2-2
d_call: -
clone_size: -
v_call: TRBV11-3

cdr3_nt: TGTGCCAGTGTGGTGGACGGCACCGGGGAGCTGTTTTTT
cdr3_aa: CASVVDGTGELFF
j_call: TRBJ2-2
d_call: -
clone_size: once
v_call: TRBV19

cdr3_nt: TGTGCCAGTAGTATGGGCGCCCTAGACGTAAGAAACATTCAGTACTTC
cdr3_aa: CASSMGALDVRNIQYF
j_call: TRBJ2-4
d_call: -
clone_size: few
v_call: TRBV19

cdr3_nt: TGTGCCATCCGTTCCACAGGGTTACCGTACGAGCAGTACTTC
cdr3_aa: CAIRSTGLPYEQYF
j_call: TRBJ2-7
d_call: -
clone_size: -
v_call: TRBV10-3

cdr3_nt: TGTGCCAGCAGCTTCTACTACAAGCGGGAGAGCACAGATACGCAGTATTTT
cdr3_aa: CASSFYYKRESTDTQYF
j_call: TRBJ2-3
d_call: TRBD2
clone_size: -
v_call: TRBV7-9

cdr3_nt: TGTGCCAGTAGTATGCCGGGACAGGGTAATGGCTACACCTTC
cdr3_aa: CASSMPGQGNGYTF
j_call: TRBJ1-2
d_call: TRBD1
clone_size: -
v_call: TRBV19

cdr3_nt: TGTGCCAGCAGCTTAGGTGGGACCCAGTCCGGGGAGCTGTTTTTT
cdr3_aa: CASSLGGTQSGELFF
j_call: TRBJ2-2
d_call: -
clone_size: -
v_call: TRBV11-3

cdr3_nt: TGTGCCAGCAGCTCGCGTCCGGGACAGCCTTTCACCGGGGAGCTGTTTTTT
cdr3_aa: CASSSRPGQPFTGELFF
j_call: TRBJ2-2
d_call: TRBD1
clone_size: -
v_call: TRBV7-6

cdr3_nt: TGTGCCAGCAGTCAACAGGGGGCAGGAGGAAACACCATATATTTT
cdr3_aa: CASSQQGAGGNTIYF
j_call: TRBJ1-3
d_call: TRBD1
clone_size: once
v_call: TRBV2

cdr3_nt: TGTGCCAGCAGTGAAGTCCAGACAGGGGTGAGTGGCTACACCTTC
cdr3_aa: CASSEVQTGVSGYTF
j_call: TRBJ1-2
d_call: TRBD1
clone_size: few
v_call: TRBV2

cdr3_nt: TGTGCCAGCAGCTTCGGGACAGGAGGGGCGTTTGACGAGCAGTACTTC
cdr3_aa: CASSFGTGGAFDEQYF
j_call: TRBJ2-7
d_call: TRBD1
clone_size: -
v_call: TRBV5-5

cdr3_nt: TGTGCCAGCAGTGAACCGCGGGGGGGCGACGAGCAGTACTTC
cdr3_aa: CASSEPRGGDEQYF
j_call: TRBJ2-7
d_call: TRBD2
clone_size: -
v_call: TRBV25-1

cdr3_nt: TGTGCCAGCAGCTTAGGGGTCAATCAGCCCCAGCATTTT
cdr3_aa: CASSLGVNQPQHF
j_call: TRBJ1-5
d_call: -
clone_size: -
v_call: TRBV7-6

cdr3_nt: TGTGCCAGCAGCCCAGAGCTCGGACAGGGGGTTTTCGGCTACACCTTC
cdr3_aa: CASSPELGQGVFGYTF
j_call: TRBJ1-2
d_call: TRBD1
clone_size: -
v_call: TRBV27

cdr3_nt: TGTGCCAGCAGCTTAGGGTATCGGCGGGACAGGGAGGTGGAGCAGTTCTTC
cdr3_aa: CASSLGYRRDREVEQFF
j_call: TRBJ2-1
d_call: TRBD1
clone_size: -
v_call: TRBV7-8

cdr3_nt: TGTGCCAGCAGCTCTTCTCCCGGGCCGTCCTACGAGCAGTACTTC
cdr3_aa: CASSSSPGPSYEQYF
j_call: TRBJ2-7
d_call: -
clone_size: -
v_call: TRBV7-2

cdr3_nt: TGTGCCAGCTCACTTGGAGGGGATGGCTACACCTTC
cdr3_aa: CASSLGGDGYTF
j_call: TRBJ1-2
d_call: -
clone_size: -
v_call: TRBV18

cdr3_nt: TGCGCCAGCAGCGTGGGACCCTTCTACGAGCAGTACTTC
cdr3_aa: CASSVGPFYEQYF
j_call: TRBJ2-7
d_call: -
clone_size: -
v_call: TRBV5-1

cdr3_nt: TGTGCCAGCAGACCGGGGCAGGGGGACACCGGGGAGCTGTTTTTT
cdr3_aa: CASRPGQGDTGELFF
j_call: TRBJ2-2
d_call: TRBD1
clone_size: -
v_call: TRBV2

cdr3_nt: TGTGCCTGGAGTGCCCCTAGCGGGGGGAATGAGCAGTTCTTC
cdr3_aa: CAWSAPSGGNEQFF
j_call: TRBJ2-1
d_call: TRBD2
clone_size: -
v_call: TRBV30

cdr3_nt: TGTGCCAGCAGGTTGACATTATCCTATGGCTACACCTTC
cdr3_aa: CASRLTLSYGYTF
j_call: TRBJ1-2
d_call: -
clone_size: -
v_call: TRBV7-2

cdr3_nt: TGTGCCAGCAGCAAAGAGGGTGAGACCCAGTACTTC
cdr3_aa: CASSKEGETQYF
j_call: TRBJ2-5
d_call: -
clone_size: -
v_call: TRBV21-1

cdr3_nt: TGTGCCAGCTCGGGAAGTCAAGAGACCCAGTACTTC
cdr3_aa: CASSGSQETQYF
j_call: TRBJ2-5
d_call: -
clone_size: once
v_call: TRBV5-6

cdr3_nt: TGTGCCAGCGGACTTGGACTAGCGGACGGGGAGCTGTTTTTT
cdr3_aa: CASGLGLADGELFF
j_call: TRBJ2-2
d_call: TRBD2
clone_size: once
v_call: TRBV27

cdr3_nt: TGTGCCGGCAGGGAGAACACTGAAGCTTTCTTT
cdr3_aa: CAGRENTEAFF
j_call: TRBJ1-1
d_call: -
clone_size: -
v_call: TRBV2

cdr3_nt: TGTGCCAGCAGTTACTCTTGGACAGCAATCACTGAAGCTTTCTTT
cdr3_aa: CASSYSWTAITEAFF
j_call: TRBJ1-1
d_call: -
clone_size: -
v_call: TRBV6-5

cdr3_nt: TGTGCCAGCGACTCGGGGCCCGCACATACGCAGTATTTT
cdr3_aa: CASDSGPAHTQYF
j_call: TRBJ2-3
d_call: -
clone_size: -
v_call: TRBV7-9

cdr3_nt: TGCAGCGTTCGGACCGAGAACTATGGCTACACCTTC
cdr3_aa: CSVRTENYGYTF
j_call: TRBJ1-2
d_call: -
clone_size: once
v_call: TRBV29-1

cdr3_nt: TGCGCCAGCAGCTTGGCCGGGGAGCTGTTTTTT
cdr3_aa: CASSLAGELFF
j_call: TRBJ2-2
d_call: -
clone_size: once
v_call: TRBV5-1

cdr3_nt: TGTGCCATCAGTGAGTTGGGAATCTACAATGAGCAGTTCTTC
cdr3_aa: CAISELGIYNEQFF
j_call: TRBJ2-1
d_call: -
clone_size: -
v_call: TRBV10-3

cdr3_nt: TGTGCCAGCAGTGAACCGAGACAGGGAGTAGTCTATGGCTACACCTTC
cdr3_aa: CASSEPRQGVVYGYTF
j_call: TRBJ1-2
d_call: TRBD1
clone_size: -
v_call: TRBV2

cdr3_nt: TGCGCCAGCAGCTGGGAAACAGGGACCGGAGGAAACATTCAGTACTTC
cdr3_aa: CASSWETGTGGNIQYF
j_call: TRBJ2-4
d_call: -
clone_size: -
v_call: TRBV5-1

cdr3_nt: TGTGCCAGCAGCTTAGTTGGACAGACGAACACTGAAGCTTTCTTT
cdr3_aa: CASSLVGQTNTEAFF
j_call: TRBJ1-1
d_call: -
clone_size: -
v_call: TRBV7-9

cdr3_nt: TGCCGGGTCCAGTACCAAGAGACCCAGTACTTC
cdr3_aa: CRVQYQETQYF
j_call: TRBJ2-5
d_call: -
clone_size: -
v_call: TRBV20-1

cdr3_nt: TGTGCCAGCAGTTTGGGGGTTCCGACTGAAGCTTTCTTT
cdr3_aa: CASSLGVPTEAFF
j_call: TRBJ1-1
d_call: -
clone_size: -
v_call: TRBV27

cdr3_nt: TGTGCCAGCAGTTACACAGGGGGCGCGAACACCGGGGAGCTGTTTTTT
cdr3_aa: CASSYTGGANTGELFF
j_call: TRBJ2-2
d_call: TRBD1
clone_size: -
v_call: TRBV6-5

cdr3_nt: TGTGCCAGCATGGACAGGGGGGTCGAGACCCAGTACTTC
cdr3_aa: CASMDRGVETQYF
j_call: TRBJ2-5
d_call: TRBD1
clone_size: -
v_call: TRBV5-4

cdr3_nt: TGTGCCGGGAAATCGGACCTGAACACTGAAGCTTTCTTT
cdr3_aa: CAGKSDLNTEAFF
j_call: TRBJ1-1
d_call: -
clone_size: few
v_call: TRBV2

cdr3_nt: TGTGCCAGCAGCCCCGGGACAGGCGGGGGGACTGAAGCTTTCTTT
cdr3_aa: CASSPGTGGGTEAFF
j_call: TRBJ1-1
d_call: TRBD1
clone_size: -
v_call: TRBV7-9

cdr3_nt: TGCGCCAGCAGCCGGGGGGGCCGGGACAGGGTCTTCGGTATTGAGCAGTTCTTC
cdr3_aa: CASSRGGRDRVFGIEQFF
j_call: TRBJ2-1
d_call: TRBD1
clone_size: -
v_call: TRBV4-1

cdr3_nt: TGTGCCAGCAGCCACTACGGGGAGACCCAGTACTTC
cdr3_aa: CASSHYGETQYF
j_call: TRBJ2-5
d_call: -
clone_size: -
v_call: TRBV5-8